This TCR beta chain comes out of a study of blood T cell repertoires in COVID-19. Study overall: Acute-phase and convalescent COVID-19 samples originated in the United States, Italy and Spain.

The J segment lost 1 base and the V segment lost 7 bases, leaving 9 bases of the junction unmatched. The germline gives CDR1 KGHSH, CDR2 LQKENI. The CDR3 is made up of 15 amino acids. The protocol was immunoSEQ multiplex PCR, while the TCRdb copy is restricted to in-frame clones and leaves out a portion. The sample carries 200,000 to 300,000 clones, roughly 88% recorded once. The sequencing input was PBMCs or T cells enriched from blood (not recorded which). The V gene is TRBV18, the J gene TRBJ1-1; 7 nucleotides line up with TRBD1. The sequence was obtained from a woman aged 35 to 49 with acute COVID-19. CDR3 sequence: CASLRQGRENTEAFF. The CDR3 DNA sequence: TGTGCCAGCTTAAGACAGGGTAGGGAGAACACTGAAGCTTTCTTT.